Included here is one TCR beta chain sequence, with context. The assay was immunoSEQ multiplex PCR, and TCRdb's table has in-frame clones only and misses some. The sample lists approximately 26,000 clones, approximately 89% occurring once. This specimen belongs to a study of T cells in localized non-small cell lung cancer. CDR1 and CDR2 from the germline V gene are GTSNPN and SVGIG (reference sequence). V was clipped by 3 bases and J by 8 bases; unmatched bases: 6. This CDR3 has 13 amino acids. Sequencing was performed on peripheral blood, taken before any cancer treatment. This clonotype was sampled from a female donor of 60 years or more with stage II squamous cell lung carcinoma. J is TRBJ1-2 and V is TRBV30; 10 bases align to TRBD1. The CDR3 spells CAWSADRGGGYTF. The CDR3 DNA reads as TGTGCCTGGAGCGCGGACAGGGGGGGAGGCTACACCTTC.